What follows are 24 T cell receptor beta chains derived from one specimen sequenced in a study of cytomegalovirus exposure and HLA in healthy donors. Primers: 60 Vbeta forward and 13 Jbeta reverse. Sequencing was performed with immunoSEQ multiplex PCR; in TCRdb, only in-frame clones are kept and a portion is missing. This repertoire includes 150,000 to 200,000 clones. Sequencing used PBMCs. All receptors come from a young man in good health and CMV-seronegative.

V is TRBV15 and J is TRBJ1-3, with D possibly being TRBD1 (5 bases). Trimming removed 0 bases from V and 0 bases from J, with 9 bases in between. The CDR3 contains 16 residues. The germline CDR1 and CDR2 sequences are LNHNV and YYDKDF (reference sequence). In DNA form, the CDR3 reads TGTGCCACCAGCAGAGATTGGGGCCACTCTGGAAACACCATATATTTT. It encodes CATSRDWGHSGNTIYF.

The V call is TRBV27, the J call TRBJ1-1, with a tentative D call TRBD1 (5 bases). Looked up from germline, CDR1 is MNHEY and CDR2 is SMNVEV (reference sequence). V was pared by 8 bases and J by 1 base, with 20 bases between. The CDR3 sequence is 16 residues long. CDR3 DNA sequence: TGTGCCAGCGGCACCTACGGGGGAGAAAGGAACACTGAAGCTTTCTTT. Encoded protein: CASGTYGGERNTEAFF.

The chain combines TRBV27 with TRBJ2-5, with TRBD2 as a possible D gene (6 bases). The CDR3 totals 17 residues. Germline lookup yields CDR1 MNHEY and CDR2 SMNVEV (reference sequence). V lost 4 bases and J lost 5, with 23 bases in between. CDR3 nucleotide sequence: TGTGCCAGCAGTTCTTATCGGGAGAGTTACTCTAGGGAGACCCAGTACTTC. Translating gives CASSSYRESYSRETQYF.

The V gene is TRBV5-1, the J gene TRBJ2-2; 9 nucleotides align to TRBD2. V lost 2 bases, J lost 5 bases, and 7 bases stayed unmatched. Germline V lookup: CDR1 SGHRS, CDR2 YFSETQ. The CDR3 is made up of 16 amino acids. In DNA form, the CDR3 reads TGCGCCAGCAGCTTCCTCCCTAGCGGGGCGACCGGGGAGCTGTTTTTT. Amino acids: CASSFLPSGATGELFF.

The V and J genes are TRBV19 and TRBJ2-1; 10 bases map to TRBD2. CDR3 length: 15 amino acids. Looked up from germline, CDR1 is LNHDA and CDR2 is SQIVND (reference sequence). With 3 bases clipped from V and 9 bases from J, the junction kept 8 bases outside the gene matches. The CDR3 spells CASSIRLAGGGEQFF. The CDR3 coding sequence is TGTGCCAGTAGTATCCGACTAGCGGGTGGGGGTGAGCAGTTCTTC.

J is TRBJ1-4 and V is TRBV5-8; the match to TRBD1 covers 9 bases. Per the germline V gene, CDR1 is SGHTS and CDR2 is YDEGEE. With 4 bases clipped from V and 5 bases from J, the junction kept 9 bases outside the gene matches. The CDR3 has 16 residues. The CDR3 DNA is TGTGCCAGCAGCCTTTCGAGAGGGACAGGGAATGAAAAACTGTTTTTT. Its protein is CASSLSRGTGNEKLFF. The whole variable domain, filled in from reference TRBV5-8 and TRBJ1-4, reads EAGVTQSPTHLIKTRGQQATLRCSPISGHTSVYWYQQALGLGLQFLLWYDEGEERNRGNFPPRFSGRQFPNYSSELNVNALELEDSALYLCASSLSRGTGNEKLFFGSGTQLSVL.

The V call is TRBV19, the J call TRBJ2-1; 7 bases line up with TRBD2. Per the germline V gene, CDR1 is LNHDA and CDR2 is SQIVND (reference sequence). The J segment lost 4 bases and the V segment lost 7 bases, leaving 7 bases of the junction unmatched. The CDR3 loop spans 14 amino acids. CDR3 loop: CASTEASGYNEQFF. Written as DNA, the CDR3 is TGTGCCAGTACCGAAGCTAGCGGATACAATGAGCAGTTCTTC. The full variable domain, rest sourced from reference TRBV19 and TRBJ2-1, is DGGITQSPKYLFRKEGQNVTLSCEQNLNHDAMYWYRQDPGQGLRLIYYSQIVNDFQKGDIAEGYSVSREKKESFPLTVTSAQKNPTAFYLCASTEASGYNEQFFGPGTRLTVL.

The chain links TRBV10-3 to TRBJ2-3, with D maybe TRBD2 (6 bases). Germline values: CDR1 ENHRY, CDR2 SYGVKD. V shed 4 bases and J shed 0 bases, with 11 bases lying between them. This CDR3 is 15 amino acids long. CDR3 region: CAISARGGSTDTQYF. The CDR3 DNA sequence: TGTGCCATCAGTGCGAGAGGAGGGAGCACAGATACGCAGTATTTT.

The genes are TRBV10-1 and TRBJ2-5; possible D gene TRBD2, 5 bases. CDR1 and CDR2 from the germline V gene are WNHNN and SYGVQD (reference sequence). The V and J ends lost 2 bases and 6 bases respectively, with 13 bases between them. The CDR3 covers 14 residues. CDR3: CASSETGDLKTQYF. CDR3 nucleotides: TGCGCCAGCAGTGAGACCGGGGATCTGAAGACCCAGTACTTC.

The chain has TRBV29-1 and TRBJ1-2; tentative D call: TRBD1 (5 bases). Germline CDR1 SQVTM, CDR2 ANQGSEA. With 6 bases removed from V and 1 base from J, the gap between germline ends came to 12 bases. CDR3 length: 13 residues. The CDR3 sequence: CSVPKQDNYGYTF. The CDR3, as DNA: TGCAGCGTCCCTAAACAGGATAACTATGGCTACACCTTC.

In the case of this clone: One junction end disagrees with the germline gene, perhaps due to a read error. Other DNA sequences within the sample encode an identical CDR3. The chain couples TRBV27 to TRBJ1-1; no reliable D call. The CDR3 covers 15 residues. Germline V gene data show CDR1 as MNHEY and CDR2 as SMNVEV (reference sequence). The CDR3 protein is CASSPSRGGYTEAFF. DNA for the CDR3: TGTGCCAGCAGCCCAAGTCGGGGTGGGTACACTGAGGCTTTCTTT.

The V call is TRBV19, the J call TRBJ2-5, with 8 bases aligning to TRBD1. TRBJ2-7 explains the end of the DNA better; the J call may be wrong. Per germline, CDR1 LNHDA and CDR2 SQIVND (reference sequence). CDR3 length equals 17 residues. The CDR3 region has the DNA TGTGCCAGTAGTACGCGGATCACAGGGGGTGGGAACTACGAGCAGTACTTC. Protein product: CASSTRITGGGNYEQYF.

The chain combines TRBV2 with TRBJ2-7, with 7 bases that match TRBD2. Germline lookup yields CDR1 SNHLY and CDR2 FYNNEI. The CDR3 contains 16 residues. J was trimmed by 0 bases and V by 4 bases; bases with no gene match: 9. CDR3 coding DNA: TGTGCCAGCAGTGCCTTGGGAGGGAGAAGCTCCTACGAGCAGTACTTC. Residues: CASSALGGRSSYEQYF.

CDR3 sequence (DNA): TGTGCCAGTAGGGCCGGGGATTACACAGATACGCAGTATTTT. It is translated as CASRAGDYTDTQYF. The J gene is TRBJ2-3, the V gene TRBV19; possibly TRBD2 for D (5 bases). The V gene's germline CDR1 is LNHDA and CDR2 SQIVND (reference sequence). The length of the CDR3 is 14 residues. The ends were cut back, 6 bases at V and 2 bases at J, with 12 bases in the middle.

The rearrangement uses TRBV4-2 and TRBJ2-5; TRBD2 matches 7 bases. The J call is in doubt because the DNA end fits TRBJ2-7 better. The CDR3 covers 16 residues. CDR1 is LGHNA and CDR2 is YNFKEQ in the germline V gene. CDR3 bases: TGTGCCAGCAGCCAAGCGGTAGGAGCGGGATTCTACGAGCAGTACTTC. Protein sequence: CASSQAVGAGFYEQYF.

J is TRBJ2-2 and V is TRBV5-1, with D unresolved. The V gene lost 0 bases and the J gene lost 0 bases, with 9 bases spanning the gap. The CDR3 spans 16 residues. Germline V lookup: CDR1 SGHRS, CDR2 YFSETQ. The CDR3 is CASSLADRANTGELFF. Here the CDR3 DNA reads TGCGCCAGCAGCTTGGCCGATCGGGCGAACACCGGGGAGCTGTTTTTT. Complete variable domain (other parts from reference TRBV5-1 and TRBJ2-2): KAGVTQTPRYLIKTRGQQVTLSCSPISGHRSVSWYQQTPGQGLQFLFEYFSETQRNKGNFPGRFSGRQFSNSRSEMNVSTLELGDSALYLCASSLADRANTGELFFGEGSRLTVL.

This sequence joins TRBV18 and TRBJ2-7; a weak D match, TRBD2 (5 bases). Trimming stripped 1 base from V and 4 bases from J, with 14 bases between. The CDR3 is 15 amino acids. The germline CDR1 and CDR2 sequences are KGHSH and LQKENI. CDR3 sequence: CASSPRAGDAYEQYF. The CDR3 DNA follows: TGTGCCAGCTCACCACGTGCGGGTGATGCTTACGAGCAGTACTTC.

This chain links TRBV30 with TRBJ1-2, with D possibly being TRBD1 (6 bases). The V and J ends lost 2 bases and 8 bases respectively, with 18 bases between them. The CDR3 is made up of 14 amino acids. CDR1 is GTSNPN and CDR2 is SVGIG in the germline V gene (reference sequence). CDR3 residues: CAWSTPGAFWGYTF. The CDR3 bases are TGTGCCTGGAGTACACCAGGGGCTTTCTGGGGCTACACCTTC.

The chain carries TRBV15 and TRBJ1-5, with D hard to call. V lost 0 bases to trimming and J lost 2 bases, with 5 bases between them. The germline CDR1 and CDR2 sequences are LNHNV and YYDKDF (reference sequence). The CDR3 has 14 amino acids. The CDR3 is CATSRDAGNQPQHF. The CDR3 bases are TGTGCCACCAGCAGAGACGCGGGCAATCAGCCCCAGCATTTT.

In DNA, the CDR3 is TGTGCCAGTAACCCGGGACTGTGGAACACTGAAGCTTTCTTT. This codes for CASNPGLWNTEAFF. The chain carries TRBV19 and TRBJ1-1; D possibly corresponds to TRBD1 (5 bases). The CDR3 loop spans 14 amino acids. V shed 7 bases and J shed 1 base, with 13 bases lying between them. Per germline, CDR1 LNHDA and CDR2 SQIVND (reference sequence).

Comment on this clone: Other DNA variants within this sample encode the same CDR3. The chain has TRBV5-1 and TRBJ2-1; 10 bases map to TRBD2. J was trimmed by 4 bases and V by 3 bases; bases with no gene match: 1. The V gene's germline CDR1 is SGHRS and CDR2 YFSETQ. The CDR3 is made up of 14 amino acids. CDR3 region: CASSSAGGYNEQFF. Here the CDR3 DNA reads TGCGCCAGCAGCTCAGCGGGAGGGTACAATGAGCAGTTCTTC.

The CDR3 nucleotides read TGTGCCAGCAACCAGGGAGCAGGGGACCAGCCCCAGCATTTT. It translates to CASNQGAGDQPQHF. This sequence joins TRBV6-5 and TRBJ1-5; tentatively, D is TRBD1 (6 bases). CDR1 MNHEY and CDR2 SVGAGI come from the germline V gene. The V and J ends lost 7 bases and 7 bases respectively, with 17 bases between them. The CDR3 runs to 14 residues.

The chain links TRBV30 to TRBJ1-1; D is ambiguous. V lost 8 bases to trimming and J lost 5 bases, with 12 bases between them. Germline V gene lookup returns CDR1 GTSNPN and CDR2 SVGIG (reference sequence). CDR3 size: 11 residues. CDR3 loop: CATDSVTEAFF. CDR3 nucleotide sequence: TGTGCCACGGACTCGGTGACTGAAGCTTTCTTT. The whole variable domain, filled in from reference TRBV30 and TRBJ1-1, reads SQTIHQWPATLVQPVGSPLSLECTVEGTSNPNLYWYRQAAGRGLQLLFYSVGIGQISSEVPQNLSASRPQDRQFILSSKKLLLSDSGFYLCATDSVTEAFFGQGTRLTVV.

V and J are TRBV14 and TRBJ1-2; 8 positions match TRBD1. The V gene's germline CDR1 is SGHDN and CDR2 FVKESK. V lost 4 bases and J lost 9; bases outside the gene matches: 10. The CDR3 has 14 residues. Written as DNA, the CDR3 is TGTGCCAGCAGCCGGAGACAGGGGAAGGACCGCTACACCTTC. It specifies CASSRRQGKDRYTF. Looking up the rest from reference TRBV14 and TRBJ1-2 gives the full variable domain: EAGVTQFPSHSVIEKGQTVTLRCDPISGHDNLYWYRRVMGKEIKFLLHFVKESKQDESGMPNNRFLAERTGGTYSTLKVQPAELEDSGVYFCASSRRQGKDRYTFGSGTRLTVV.